One and the same sample provided the 23 T cell receptor beta chains below, sequenced in a study of blood T cell repertoires in COVID-19. Assay used: immunoSEQ multiplex PCR; TCRdb lists only in-frame clones, some missing. The sample lists about 190,000 clones; 82% were seen once. Source material: peripheral blood. These receptors all stem from a woman between 55 and 75 years old with COVID-19, enrolled during active disease.

V and J are TRBV15 and TRBJ2-3; 9 bases agree with TRBD2. CDR3 length: 13 amino acids. The V and J ends lost 8 bases and 5 bases, in that order; junction bases with no gene match: 5. Germline-derived CDR1 and CDR2 are LNHNV and YYDKDF (reference sequence). CDR3 nucleotides: TGTGCCACCGGCGGGGGGGCCAAAGATACGCAGTATTTT. Its protein is CATGGGAKDTQYF.

V is TRBV11-2 and J is TRBJ2-2, with TRBD1 identical over 7 bases. Trimming took 2 bases from V and 3 from J; bases not matched to a gene: 9. The germline gives CDR1 SGHAT, CDR2 FQNNGV. This CDR3 has 17 amino acids. CDR3 bases: TGTGCCAGCAGCTTAAGGGGGCAAGGGGGCCACACCGGGGAGCTGTTTTTT. Its translation is CASSLRGQGGHTGELFF.

V is TRBV10-2 and J is TRBJ1-5; 10 bases are shared with TRBD1. V lost 6 bases, J lost 2 bases, and 4 bases stayed unmatched. Per germline, CDR1 WSHSY and CDR2 SAAADI. CDR3 length: 15 residues. The CDR3 DNA is TGCGCCAGCAGCAGGACAGGGGGAGGCAATCAGCCCCAGCATTTT. This codes for CASSRTGGGNQPQHF.

This rearrangement joins TRBV3-1 (or the pseudogene TRBV3-2) to TRBJ1-4, with 10 nucleotides matching TRBD1. The CDR3 has 16 amino acids. Germline V gene lookup returns CDR1 LGHDT and CDR2 YNNKEL (reference sequence). V shed 5 bases and J 8 bases; nucleotides not matched to a gene: 11. For the CDR3, the DNA is TGTGCCAGCAGCGGGAGAACCGGGACAGGGGAAGAAAAACTGTTTTTT. It is translated as CASSGRTGTGEEKLFF.

This rearrangement joins TRBV4-2 to TRBJ2-1; a possible D gene is TRBD2 (6 bases). Per the germline V gene, CDR1 is LGHNA and CDR2 is YNFKEQ. Trimming left V 0 bases short and J 4 bases short, with 13 bases between. The CDR3 totals 16 residues. The DNA of the CDR3 is TGTGCCAGCAGCCAAGATGTCGGGAGTAGGTACAATGAGCAGTTCTTC. Protein: CASSQDVGSRYNEQFF.

CDR3 in DNA: TGTGCCAGTAGTATGGGAAGGGGATCGTACCAAGAGACCCAGTACTTC. Translating gives CASSMGRGSYQETQYF. The rearrangement links TRBV19 to TRBJ2-5, with D perhaps TRBD1 (5 bases). V shed 3 bases and J shed 0 bases, with 14 bases lying between them. Per germline, CDR1 LNHDA and CDR2 SQIVND (reference sequence). The CDR3 is 16 amino acids.

CDR3 residues: CASSEGTGNKDSPLHF. The CDR3 DNA is TGCGCCAGCAGTGAAGGGACAGGGAATAAGGATTCACCCCTCCACTTT. The chain links TRBV10-1 to TRBJ1-6, with 9 bases fitting TRBD1. CDR1 and CDR2 from the germline V gene are WNHNN and SYGVQD (reference sequence). V was clipped by 3 bases and J by 8 bases; unmatched bases: 8. The CDR3 consists of 16 residues.

In DNA form, the CDR3 reads TGTGCCAGCAGCAGTCAGGGATTACACGAGCAGTACTTC. It translates to CASSSQGLHEQYF. This chain joins TRBV7-9 and TRBJ2-7, with a possible D match to TRBD1 (5 bases). The length of the CDR3 is 13 residues. The V and J ends lost 5 bases and 5 bases respectively, with 13 bases between them. Germline CDR1 is SEHNR and CDR2 is FQNEAQ (reference sequence).

CDR3 region: CASSVEPVLNTEAFF. For the CDR3, the DNA is TGTGCCAGCAGCGTAGAACCAGTCCTGAACACTGAAGCTTTCTTT. This rearrangement joins TRBV9 to TRBJ1-1; D gene ambiguous. Trimming stripped 0 bases from V and 0 bases from J, with 9 bases between. The CDR3 consists of 15 residues. The germline V gene has CDR1 SGDLS and CDR2 YYNGEE.

This chain connects TRBV7-2 to TRBJ2-1, with 9 bases matching TRBD2. The CDR3 runs to 16 residues. V dropped 2 bases and J dropped 8; count of bases not matched to a gene: 10. Germline-derived CDR1 and CDR2 are SGHTA and FQGNSA. CDR3 amino acids: CASSLTSSGEVYEQFF. CDR3 coding DNA: TGTGCCAGCAGCTTAACCTCTAGCGGGGAGGTGTATGAGCAGTTCTTC. Full variable domain (rest looked up from reference TRBV7-2 and TRBJ2-1): GAGVSQSPSNKVTEKGKDVELRCDPISGHTALYWYRQSLGQGLEFLIYFQGNSAPDKSGLPSDRFSAERTGGSVSTLTIQRTQQEDSAVYLCASSLTSSGEVYEQFFGPGTRLTVL.

The CDR3 bases are TGTGCCAGCAGCAACGCGGGACAGGGGAATGGCTACACCTTC. Amino acids: CASSNAGQGNGYTF. The V gene is TRBV6-5, the J gene TRBJ1-2; 10 bases are a match to TRBD1. CDR1 is MNHEY and CDR2 is SVGAGI in the germline V gene. Trimming took 6 bases from V and 6 from J; bases not matched to a gene: 7. The CDR3 is 14 residues long.

This chain connects TRBV3-1 (or the pseudogene TRBV3-2) to TRBJ2-7, with 9 bases fitting TRBD2. V lost 0 bases to trimming and J lost 5 bases; unmatched junction nucleotides: 11. The CDR3 covers 17 residues. From germline, CDR1 is LGHDT and CDR2 YNNKEL (reference sequence). The CDR3 spells CASSQDRTSEGGDEQYF. The CDR3 DNA is TGTGCCAGCAGCCAAGATCGGACTAGCGAGGGTGGCGACGAGCAGTACTTC.

The count of this clone is one. The chain combines TRBV10-2 with TRBJ2-2; 8 nucleotides align to TRBD2. This CDR3 is 16 amino acids long. J was trimmed by 4 bases and V by 7 bases; bases with no gene match: 11. CDR1 and CDR2 from the germline V gene are WSHSY and SAAADI. CDR3 in DNA: TGCGCCAGCACCCTCAACCCCGGGGGGGCCACCGGGGAGCTGTTTTTT. Encoded protein: CASTLNPGGATGELFF.

The chain employs TRBV5-8 and TRBJ1-2; no reliable D call. The CDR3 is made up of 14 amino acids. V lost 3 bases, J lost 5 bases, and 14 bases lay in between. Per the germline V gene, CDR1 is SGHTS and CDR2 is YDEGEE. CDR3 region: CASSSPPGKYGYTF. The DNA for the CDR3 is TGTGCCAGCAGCTCTCCCCCCGGGAAATATGGCTACACCTTC.

This chain links TRBV2 with TRBJ1-5; 11 nucleotides align to TRBD1. Germline CDR1 and CDR2: SNHLY and FYNNEI. Trimming removed 6 bases from V and 6 bases from J; junction bases left unmatched: 7. The CDR3 has 15 amino acids. The DNA of the CDR3 is TGTGCCAGCAGCACCGGACAGGGGGCATCTCAGCCCCAGCATTTT. This translates into CASSTGQGASQPQHF.

V usage is TRBV15 and J usage is TRBJ2-7; D perhaps matches TRBD2 (6 bases). The CDR3 is 18 amino acids. V dropped 0 bases and J dropped 0 bases, with 18 bases sitting between them. Germline V gene sequence: CDR1 LNHNV, CDR2 YYDKDF (reference sequence). The CDR3 spells CATSREKLGLGSSYEQYF. CDR3 bases: TGTGCCACCAGCAGAGAAAAGTTGGGACTTGGGAGCTCCTACGAGCAGTACTTC.

The chain joins TRBV19 to TRBJ1-2; TRBD1 is a possible D gene (6 bases). This CDR3 has 16 amino acids. The V gene's germline CDR1 is LNHDA and CDR2 SQIVND (reference sequence). Trimming shortened V by 5 bases and J by 3 bases, and 19 bases separated the two germline ends. The chain's CDR3 is CASSGQGSGGHYGYTF. The CDR3 DNA sequence: TGTGCCAGTAGTGGGCAGGGATCCGGGGGGCACTATGGCTACACCTTC.

This chain joins TRBV5-5 and TRBJ2-7, with TRBD1 matching over 8 bases. Per the germline V gene, CDR1 is SGHKS and CDR2 is YYEKEE (reference sequence). The CDR3 runs 14 residues. V shed 0 bases and J 3 bases; nucleotides not matched to a gene: 2. The CDR3: CASSLGQGRYEQYF. For the CDR3, the DNA is TGTGCCAGCAGCTTGGGACAGGGGCGCTACGAGCAGTACTTC.

On this clone itself: The same CDR3 can be traced to other DNA sequences in this sample. This chain links TRBV6-5 with TRBJ1-4, with TRBD1 identical over 9 bases. Germline V gene sequence: CDR1 MNHEY, CDR2 SVGAGI. Germline trimming cut 5 bases from V and 8 bases from J; bases unmatched to any gene: 6. The CDR3 is 14 residues long. This CDR3 is CASSPTGGREKLFF. CDR3 nucleotide sequence: TGTGCCAGCAGTCCGACAGGGGGGAGGGAAAAACTGTTTTTT.

The chain combines TRBV7-2 with TRBJ2-7, with 14 positions matching TRBD2. The CDR3 contains 19 residues. The junction had 14 bases not matched to a gene; V was cut back by 4 bases and J by 3 bases. Germline-derived CDR1 and CDR2 are SGHTA and FQGNSA. CDR3 in DNA: TGTGCCAGCAGCTCCCGGACTAGCGGGGGGCCCCCCTTAAACTACGAGCAGTACGTC. It yields the protein CASSSRTSGGPPLNYEQYV.

The V and J genes are TRBV6-1 and TRBJ1-1; D is unresolved. Trimming took 2 bases from V and 11 from J, leaving 12 bases between them. Germline V gives CDR1 MNHNS, CDR2 SASEGT. The CDR3 has 12 residues. CDR3 protein: CASSESGVRAFF. The CDR3 DNA reads TGTGCCAGCAGTGAATCCGGGGTAAGGGCTTTCTTT.

The chain carries TRBV18 and TRBJ1-2; 8 nucleotides agree with TRBD1. V gave up 4 bases and J gave up 4 bases; unmatched junction bases: 5. The CDR3 is 14 amino acids. Germline CDR1 KGHSH, CDR2 LQKENI. CDR3: CASSQDRATYGYTF. CDR3 in DNA: TGTGCCAGCTCACAGGACAGGGCGACCTATGGCTACACCTTC. Full variable domain (remainder filled in from reference TRBV18 and TRBJ1-2): NAGVMQNPRHLVRRRGQEARLRCSPMKGHSHVYWYRQLPEEGLKFMVYLQKENIIDESGMPKERFSAEFPKEGPSILRIQQVVRGDSAAYFCASSQDRATYGYTFGSGTRLTVV.

The CDR3 loop reads CASSGTGEGTEAFF. The CDR3 DNA follows: TGTGCCAGCAGCGGGACAGGGGAGGGCACTGAAGCTTTCTTT. The V and J genes are TRBV5-4 and TRBJ1-1, with 10 nucleotides matching TRBD1. The CDR3 runs to 14 residues. After removal of 4 bases from V and 4 bases from J, the junction contained 4 bases not matched to a gene. The germline V gene has CDR1 SGHNT and CDR2 YYREEE (reference sequence). Drawing the rest from reference TRBV5-4 and TRBJ1-1, the complete variable domain is ETGVTQSPTHLIKTRGQQVTLRCSSQSGHNTVSWYQQALGQGPQFIFQYYREEENGRGNFPPRFSGLQFPNYSSELNVNALELDDSALYLCASSGTGEGTEAFFGQGTRLTVV.